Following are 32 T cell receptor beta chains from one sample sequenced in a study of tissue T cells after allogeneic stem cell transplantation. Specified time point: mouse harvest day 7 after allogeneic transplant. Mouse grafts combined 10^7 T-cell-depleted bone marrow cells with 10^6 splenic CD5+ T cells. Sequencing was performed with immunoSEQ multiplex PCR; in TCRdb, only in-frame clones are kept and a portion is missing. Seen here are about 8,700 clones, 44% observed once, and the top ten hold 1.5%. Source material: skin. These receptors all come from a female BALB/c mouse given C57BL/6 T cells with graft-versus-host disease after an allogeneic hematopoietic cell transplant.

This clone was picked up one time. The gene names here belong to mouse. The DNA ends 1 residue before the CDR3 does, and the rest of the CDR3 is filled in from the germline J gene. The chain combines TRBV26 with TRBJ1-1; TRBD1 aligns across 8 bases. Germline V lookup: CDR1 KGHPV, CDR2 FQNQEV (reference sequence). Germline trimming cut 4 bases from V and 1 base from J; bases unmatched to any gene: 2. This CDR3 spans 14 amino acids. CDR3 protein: CASSPGQENTEVFF. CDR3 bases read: TGTGCCAGCAGTCCGGGACAGGAAAACACAGAAGTCTTC.

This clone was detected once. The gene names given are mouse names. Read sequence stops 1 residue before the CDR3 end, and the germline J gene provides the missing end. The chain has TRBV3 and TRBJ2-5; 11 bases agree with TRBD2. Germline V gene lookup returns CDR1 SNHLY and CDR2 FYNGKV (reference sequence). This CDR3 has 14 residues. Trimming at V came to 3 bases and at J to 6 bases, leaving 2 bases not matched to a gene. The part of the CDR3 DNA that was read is TGTGCCAGCAGCTTGGGACTGGGGGAGGACACCCAGTAC. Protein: CASSLGLGEDTQY. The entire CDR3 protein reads CASSLGLGEDTQYF.

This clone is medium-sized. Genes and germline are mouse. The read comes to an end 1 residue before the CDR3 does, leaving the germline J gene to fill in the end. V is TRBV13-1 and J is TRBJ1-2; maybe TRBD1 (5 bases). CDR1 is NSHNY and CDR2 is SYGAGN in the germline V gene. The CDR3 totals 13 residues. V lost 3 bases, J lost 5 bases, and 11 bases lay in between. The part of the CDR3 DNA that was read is TGTGCCAGCAGTGGCAGGGAAAGATCCGACTACACC. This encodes CASSGRERSDYT. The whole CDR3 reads CASSGRERSDYTF.

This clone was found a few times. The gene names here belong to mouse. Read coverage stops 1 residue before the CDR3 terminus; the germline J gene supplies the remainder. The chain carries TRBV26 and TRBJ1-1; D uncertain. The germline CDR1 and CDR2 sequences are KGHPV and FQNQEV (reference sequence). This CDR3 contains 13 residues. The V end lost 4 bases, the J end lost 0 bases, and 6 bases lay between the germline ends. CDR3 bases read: TGTGCCAGCAGTCCCGACACAAACACAGAAGTCTTC. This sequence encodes CASSPDTNTEVF. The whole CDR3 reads CASSPDTNTEVFF.

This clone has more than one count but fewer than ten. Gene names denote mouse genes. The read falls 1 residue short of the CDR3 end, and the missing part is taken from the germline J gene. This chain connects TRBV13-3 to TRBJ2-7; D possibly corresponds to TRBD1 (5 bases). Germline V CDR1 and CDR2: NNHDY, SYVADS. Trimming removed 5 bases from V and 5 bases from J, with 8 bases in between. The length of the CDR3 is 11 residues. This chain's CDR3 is CASSPGNEQYF. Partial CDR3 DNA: TGTGCCAGCAGCCCAGGGAATGAACAGTAC.

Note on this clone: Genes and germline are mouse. The CDR3 bases that were read are TGCACCTGCAGTGCAGGGGACTGGGGGGCACAGTAC. It encodes CTCSAGDWGAQY. The whole CDR3 is CTCSAGDWGAQYF. The V call is TRBV1, the J call TRBJ2-7, with 12 bases fitting TRBD2. The read halts 1 residue ahead of the CDR3 end, with the missing end drawn from the germline J gene. With V trimmed by 1 base and J by 9 bases, 1 base remained unmatched. The length of the CDR3 is 13 residues. The germline CDR1 and CDR2 sequences are NSQYPW and LRSPGD (reference sequence). Based on the CDR3 plus reference TRBV1 and TRBJ2-7, the full variable domain is VTLLEQNPRWRLVPRGQAVNLRCILKNSQYPWMSWYQQDLQKQLQWLFTLRSPGDKEVKSLPGADYLATRVTDTELRLQVANMSQGRTLYCTCSAGDWGAQYFGPGTRLTVL.

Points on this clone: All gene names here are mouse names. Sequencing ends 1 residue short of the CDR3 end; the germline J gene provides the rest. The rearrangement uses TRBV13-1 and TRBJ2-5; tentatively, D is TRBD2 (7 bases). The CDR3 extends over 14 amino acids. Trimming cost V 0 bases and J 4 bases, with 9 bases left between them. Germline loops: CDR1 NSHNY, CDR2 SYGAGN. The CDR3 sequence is CASSDGGGEDTQYF. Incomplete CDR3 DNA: TGTGCCAGCAGTGATGGAGGGGGGGAAGACACCCAGTAC.

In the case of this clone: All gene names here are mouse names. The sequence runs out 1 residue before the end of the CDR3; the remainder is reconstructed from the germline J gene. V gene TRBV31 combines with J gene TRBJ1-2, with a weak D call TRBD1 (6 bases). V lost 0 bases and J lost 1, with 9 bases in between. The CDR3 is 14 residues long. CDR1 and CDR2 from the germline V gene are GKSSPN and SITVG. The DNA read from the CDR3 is TGTGCCTGGAGTCTAGGCAGGGGAAACTCCGACTACACC. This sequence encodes CAWSLGRGNSDYT. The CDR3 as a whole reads CAWSLGRGNSDYTF. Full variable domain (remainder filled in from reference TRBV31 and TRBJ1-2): AQTIHQWPVAEIKAVGSPLSLGCTIKGKSSPNLYWYWQATGGTLQQLFYSITVGQVESVVQLNLSASRPKDDQFILSTEKLLLSHSGFYLCAWSLGRGNSDYTFGSGTRLLVI.

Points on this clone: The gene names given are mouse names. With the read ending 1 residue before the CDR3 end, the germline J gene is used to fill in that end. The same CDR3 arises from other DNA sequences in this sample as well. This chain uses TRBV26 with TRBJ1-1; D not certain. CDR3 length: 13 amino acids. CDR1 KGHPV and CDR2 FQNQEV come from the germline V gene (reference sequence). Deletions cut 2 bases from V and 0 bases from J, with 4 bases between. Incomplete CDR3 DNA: TGTGCCAGCAGTCTGGGGCAGAACACAGAAGTCTTC. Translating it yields CASSLGQNTEVF. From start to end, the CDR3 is CASSLGQNTEVFF. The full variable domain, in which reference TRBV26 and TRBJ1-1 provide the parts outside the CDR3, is NSKVIQTPRYLVKGQGQKAKMRCIPEKGHPVVFWYQQNKNNEFKFLINFQNQEVLQQIDMTEKRFSAECPSNSPCSLEIQSSEAGDSALYLCASSLGQNTEVFFGKGTRLTVV.

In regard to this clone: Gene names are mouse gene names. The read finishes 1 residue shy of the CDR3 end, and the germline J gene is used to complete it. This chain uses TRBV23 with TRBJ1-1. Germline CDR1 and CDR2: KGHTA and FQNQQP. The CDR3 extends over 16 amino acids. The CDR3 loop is CSSSQSWGARGTEVFF. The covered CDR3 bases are TGCTCCAGCAGTCAATCATGGGGGGCGCGGGGCACAGAAGTCTTC.

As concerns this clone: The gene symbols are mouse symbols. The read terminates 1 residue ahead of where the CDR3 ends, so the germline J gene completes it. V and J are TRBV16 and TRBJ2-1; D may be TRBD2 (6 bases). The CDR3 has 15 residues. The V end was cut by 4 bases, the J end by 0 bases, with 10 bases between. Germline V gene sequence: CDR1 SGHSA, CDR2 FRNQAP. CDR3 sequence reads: CASSSRLDNYAEQFF. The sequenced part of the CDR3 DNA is TGTGCAAGCAGCTCCCGACTGGATAACTATGCTGAGCAGTTC.

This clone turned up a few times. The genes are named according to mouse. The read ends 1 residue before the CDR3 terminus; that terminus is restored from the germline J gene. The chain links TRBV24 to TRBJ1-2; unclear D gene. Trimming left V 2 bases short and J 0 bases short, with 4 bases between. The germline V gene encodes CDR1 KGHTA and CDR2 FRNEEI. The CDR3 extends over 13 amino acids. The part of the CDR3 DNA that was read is TGTGCCAGCAGTCTGAATGCAAACTCCGACTACACC. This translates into CASSLNANSDYT. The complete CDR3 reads CASSLNANSDYTF.

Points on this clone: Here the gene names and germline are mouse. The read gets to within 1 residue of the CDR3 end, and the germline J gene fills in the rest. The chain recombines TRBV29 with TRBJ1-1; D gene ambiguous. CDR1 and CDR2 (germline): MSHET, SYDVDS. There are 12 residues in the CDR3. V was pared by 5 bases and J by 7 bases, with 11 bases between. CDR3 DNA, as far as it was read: TGTGCTAGCAGTCTACAGAGGAAAGAAGTCTTC. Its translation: CASSLQRKEVF. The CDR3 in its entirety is CASSLQRKEVFF.

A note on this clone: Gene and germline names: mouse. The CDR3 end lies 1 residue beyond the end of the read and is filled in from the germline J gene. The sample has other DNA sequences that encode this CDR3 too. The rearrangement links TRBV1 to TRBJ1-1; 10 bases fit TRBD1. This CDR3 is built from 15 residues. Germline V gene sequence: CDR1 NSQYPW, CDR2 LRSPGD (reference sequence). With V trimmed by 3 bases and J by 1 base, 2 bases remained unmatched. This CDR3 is CTCSARDRGNTEVFF. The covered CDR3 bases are TGCACCTGCAGTGCTCGGGACAGGGGAAACACAGAAGTCTTC.

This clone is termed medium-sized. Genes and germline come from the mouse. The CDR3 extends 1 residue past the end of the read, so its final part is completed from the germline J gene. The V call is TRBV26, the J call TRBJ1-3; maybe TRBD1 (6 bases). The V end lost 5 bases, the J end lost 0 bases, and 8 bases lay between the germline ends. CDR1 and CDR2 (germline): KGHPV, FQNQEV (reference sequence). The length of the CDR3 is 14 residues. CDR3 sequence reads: CASSRDISGNTLYF. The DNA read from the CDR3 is TGTGCCAGCAGTAGGGACATTTCTGGAAATACGCTCTAT.

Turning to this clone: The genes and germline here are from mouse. The CDR3 bases that were read are TGTGCCAGCAGCTCCTGGGGGGGCGCTGACTATGCTGAGCAGTTC. Amino acids: CASSSWGGADYAEQF. From start to end, the CDR3 is CASSSWGGADYAEQFF. This chain uses TRBV3 with TRBJ2-1, with TRBD2 matching 10 bases. The read falls 1 residue short of the CDR3 end, and the missing part is taken from the germline J gene. Trimming removed 4 bases from V and 2 bases from J; junction bases left unmatched: 5. The V gene's germline CDR1 is SNHLY and CDR2 FYNGKV (reference sequence). This CDR3 contains 16 residues.

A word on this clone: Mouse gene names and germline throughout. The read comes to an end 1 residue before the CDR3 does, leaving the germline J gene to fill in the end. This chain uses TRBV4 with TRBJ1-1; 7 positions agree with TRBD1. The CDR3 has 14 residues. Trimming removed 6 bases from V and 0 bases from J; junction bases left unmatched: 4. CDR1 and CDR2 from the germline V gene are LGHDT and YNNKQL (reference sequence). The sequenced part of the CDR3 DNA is TGTGCCAGCAGTCGACAGGGCTCAAACACAGAAGTCTTC. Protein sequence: CASSRQGSNTEVF. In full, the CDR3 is CASSRQGSNTEVFF.

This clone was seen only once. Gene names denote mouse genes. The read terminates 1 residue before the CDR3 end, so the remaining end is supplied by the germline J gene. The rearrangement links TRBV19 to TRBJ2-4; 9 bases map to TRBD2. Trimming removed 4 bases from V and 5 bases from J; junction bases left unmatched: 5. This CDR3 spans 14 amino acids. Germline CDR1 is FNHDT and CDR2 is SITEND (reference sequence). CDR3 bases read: TGTGCCAGCAGTCTAACTGGGGGGCGAAACACCTTGTAC. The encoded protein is CASSLTGGRNTLY. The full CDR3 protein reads CASSLTGGRNTLYF.

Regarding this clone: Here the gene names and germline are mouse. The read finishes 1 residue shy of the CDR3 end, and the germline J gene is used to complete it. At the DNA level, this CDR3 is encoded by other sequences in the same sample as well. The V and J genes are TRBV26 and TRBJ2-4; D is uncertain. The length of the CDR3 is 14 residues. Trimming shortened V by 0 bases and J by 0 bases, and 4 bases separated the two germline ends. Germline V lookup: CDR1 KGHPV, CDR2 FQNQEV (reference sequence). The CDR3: CASSLSGSQNTLYF. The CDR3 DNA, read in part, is TGTGCCAGCAGTCTGTCCGGTAGTCAAAACACCTTGTAC.

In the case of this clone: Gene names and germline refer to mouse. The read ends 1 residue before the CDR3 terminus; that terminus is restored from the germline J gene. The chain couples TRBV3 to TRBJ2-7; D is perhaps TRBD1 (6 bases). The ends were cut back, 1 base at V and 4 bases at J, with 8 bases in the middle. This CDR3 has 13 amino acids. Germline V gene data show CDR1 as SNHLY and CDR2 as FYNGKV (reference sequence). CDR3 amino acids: CASSLDREYEQYF. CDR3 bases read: TGTGCCAGCAGCTTAGACAGGGAGTATGAACAGTAC.

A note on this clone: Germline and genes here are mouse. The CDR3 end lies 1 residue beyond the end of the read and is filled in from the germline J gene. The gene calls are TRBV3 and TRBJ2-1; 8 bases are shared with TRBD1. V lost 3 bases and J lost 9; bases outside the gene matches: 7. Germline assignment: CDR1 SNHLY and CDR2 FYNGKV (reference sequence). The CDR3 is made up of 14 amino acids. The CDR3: CASSFSGGVGEQFF. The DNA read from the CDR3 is TGTGCCAGCAGCTTCTCAGGGGGCGTGGGTGAGCAGTTC.

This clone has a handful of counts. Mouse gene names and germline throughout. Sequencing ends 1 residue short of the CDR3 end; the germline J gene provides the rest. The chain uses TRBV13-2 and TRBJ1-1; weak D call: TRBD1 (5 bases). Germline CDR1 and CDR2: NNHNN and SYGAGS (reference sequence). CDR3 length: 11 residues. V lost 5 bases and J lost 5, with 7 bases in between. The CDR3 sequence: CASGQGTEVFF. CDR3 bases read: TGTGCCAGCGGGCAGGGAACAGAAGTCTTC.

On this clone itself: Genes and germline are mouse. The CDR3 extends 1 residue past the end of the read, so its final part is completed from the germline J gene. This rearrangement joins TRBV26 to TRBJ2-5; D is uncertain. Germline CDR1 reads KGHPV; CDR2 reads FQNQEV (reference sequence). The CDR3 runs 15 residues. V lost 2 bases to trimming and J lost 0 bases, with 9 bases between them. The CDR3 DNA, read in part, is TGTGCCAGCAGTCTGCTAGGGTTTAACCAAGACACCCAGTAC. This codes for CASSLLGFNQDTQY. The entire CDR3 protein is CASSLLGFNQDTQYF.

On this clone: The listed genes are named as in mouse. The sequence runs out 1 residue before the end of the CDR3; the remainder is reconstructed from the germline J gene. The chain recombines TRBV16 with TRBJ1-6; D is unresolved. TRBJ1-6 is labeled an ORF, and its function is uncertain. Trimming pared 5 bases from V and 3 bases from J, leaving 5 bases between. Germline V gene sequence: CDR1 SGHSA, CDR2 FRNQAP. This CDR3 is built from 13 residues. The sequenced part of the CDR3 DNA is TGTGCAAGCAGCCAAAACTATAATTCGCCCCTCTAC. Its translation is CASSQNYNSPLY. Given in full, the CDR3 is CASSQNYNSPLYF.

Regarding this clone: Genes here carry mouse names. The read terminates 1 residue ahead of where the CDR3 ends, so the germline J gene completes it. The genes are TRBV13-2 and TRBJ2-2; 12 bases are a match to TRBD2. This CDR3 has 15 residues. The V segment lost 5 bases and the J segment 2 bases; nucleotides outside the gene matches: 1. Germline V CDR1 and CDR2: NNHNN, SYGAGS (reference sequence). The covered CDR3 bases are TGTGCCAGCGGGGGGACTGGGGGGAACACCGGGCAGCTCTAC. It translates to CASGGTGGNTGQLY. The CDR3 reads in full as CASGGTGGNTGQLYF.

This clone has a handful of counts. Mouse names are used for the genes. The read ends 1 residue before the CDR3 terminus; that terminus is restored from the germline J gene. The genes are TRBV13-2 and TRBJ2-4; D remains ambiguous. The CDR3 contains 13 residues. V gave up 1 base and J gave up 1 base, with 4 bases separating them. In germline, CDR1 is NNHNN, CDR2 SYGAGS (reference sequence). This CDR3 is CASGDLGQNTLYF. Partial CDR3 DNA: TGTGCCAGCGGTGATCTGGGTCAAAACACCTTGTAC.

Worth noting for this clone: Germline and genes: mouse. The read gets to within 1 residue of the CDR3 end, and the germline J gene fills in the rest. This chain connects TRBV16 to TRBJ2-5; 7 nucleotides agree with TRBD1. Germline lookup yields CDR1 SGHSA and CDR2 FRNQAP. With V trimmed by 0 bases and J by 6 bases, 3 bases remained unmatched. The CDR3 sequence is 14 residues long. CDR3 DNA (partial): TGTGCAAGCAGCTTAGATCCGACAGGGGACACCCAGTAC. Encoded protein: CASSLDPTGDTQY. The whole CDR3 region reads CASSLDPTGDTQYF.

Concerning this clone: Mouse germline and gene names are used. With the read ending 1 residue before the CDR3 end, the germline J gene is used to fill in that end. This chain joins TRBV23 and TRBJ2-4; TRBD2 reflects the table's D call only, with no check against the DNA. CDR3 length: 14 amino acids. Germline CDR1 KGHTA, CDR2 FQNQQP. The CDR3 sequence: CSSSQWGVQNTLYF. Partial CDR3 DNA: TGCTCCAGCAGTCAATGGGGGGTTCAAAACACCTTGTAC.

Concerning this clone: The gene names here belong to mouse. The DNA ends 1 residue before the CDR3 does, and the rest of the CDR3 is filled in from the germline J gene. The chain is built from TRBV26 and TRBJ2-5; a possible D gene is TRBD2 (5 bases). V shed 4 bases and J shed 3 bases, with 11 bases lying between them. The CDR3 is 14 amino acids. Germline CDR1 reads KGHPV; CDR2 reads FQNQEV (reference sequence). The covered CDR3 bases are TGTGCCAGCAGTCCGGGCTGGGATCAAGACACCCAGTAC. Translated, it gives CASSPGWDQDTQY. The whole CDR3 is CASSPGWDQDTQYF.

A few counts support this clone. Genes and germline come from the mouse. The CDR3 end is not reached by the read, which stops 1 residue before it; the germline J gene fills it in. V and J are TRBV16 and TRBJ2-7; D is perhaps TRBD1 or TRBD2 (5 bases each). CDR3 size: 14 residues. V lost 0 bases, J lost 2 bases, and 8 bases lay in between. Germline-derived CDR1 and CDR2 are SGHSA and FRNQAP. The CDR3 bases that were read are TGTGCAAGCAGCTTAGAGGGGGACGCCTATGAACAGTAC. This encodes CASSLEGDAYEQY. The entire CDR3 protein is CASSLEGDAYEQYF.

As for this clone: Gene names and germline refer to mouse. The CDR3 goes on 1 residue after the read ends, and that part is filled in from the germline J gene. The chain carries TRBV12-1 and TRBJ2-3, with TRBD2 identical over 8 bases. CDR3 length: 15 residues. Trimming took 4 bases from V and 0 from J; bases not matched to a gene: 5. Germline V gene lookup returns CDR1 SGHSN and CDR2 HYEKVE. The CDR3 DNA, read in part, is TGTGCCAGCTCCCGCGACTGGGGTAGTGCAGAAACGCTGTAT. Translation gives CASSRDWGSAETLY. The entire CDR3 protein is CASSRDWGSAETLYF. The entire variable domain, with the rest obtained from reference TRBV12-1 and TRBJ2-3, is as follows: DSGVVQSPRHIIKEKGGRSVLTCIPISGHSNVVWYQQTLGKELKFLIQHYEKVERDKGFLPSRFSVQQFDDYHSEMNMSALELEDSAMYFCASSRDWGSAETLYFGSGTRLTVL.

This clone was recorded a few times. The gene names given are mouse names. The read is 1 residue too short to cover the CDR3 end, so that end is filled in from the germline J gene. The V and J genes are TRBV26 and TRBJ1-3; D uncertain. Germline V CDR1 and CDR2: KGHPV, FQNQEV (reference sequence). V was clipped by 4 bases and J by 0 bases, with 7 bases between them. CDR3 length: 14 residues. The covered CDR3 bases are TGTGCCAGCAGTCCGAGGAATTCTGGAAATACGCTCTAT. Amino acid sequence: CASSPRNSGNTLY. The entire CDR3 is CASSPRNSGNTLYF. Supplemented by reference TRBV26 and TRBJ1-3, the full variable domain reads NSKVIQTPRYLVKGQGQKAKMRCIPEKGHPVVFWYQQNKNNEFKFLINFQNQEVLQQIDMTEKRFSAECPSNSPCSLEIQSSEAGDSALYLCASSPRNSGNTLYFGEGSRLIVV.